This T cell receptor beta chain was found in a study of T cells after yellow fever vaccination. From the 5' RACE reads, TCRdb called clonotypes with MiXCR, one entry per CDR3 protein. This table holds approximately 340,000 distinct CDR3 sequences, 8% to 10% found once. Germline loops: CDR1 SGHVS, CDR2 FQNEAQ. Trimming at V came to 5 bases and at J to 6 bases, leaving 5 bases not matched to a gene. The CDR3 sequence is 14 residues long. This sequence was found in a man aged 18 to 29 who received the YFV17D yellow fever vaccine. This chain connects TRBV7-8 to TRBJ2-5, with 11 bases that match TRBD1. Sequenced material: PBMCs, taken on the day of the first yellow fever vaccination. The CDR3 DNA reads TGTGCCAGCAGCCCGGACAGGGGGCTACAGACCCAGTACTTC. Its translation: CASSPDRGLQTQYF.